This is a list of T cell receptor beta chains from one sample in a study of glioma-infiltrating T cells after dendritic cell vaccination. Sequenced by immunoSEQ multiplex PCR; TCRdb stores in-frame clones only, minus some. The sample yields about 50,000 clones, 89% seen once. The material sequenced was blood, taken after dendritic cell vaccination. The receptors here all came from a human donor with glioblastoma. Each CDR3 is given with its conserved first and last residue. The order of the fields is clone size, V gene, J gene, D gene, CDR3 DNA, CDR3 protein. D genes are given only for firm matches. Expanded clones get a size class; other rows say once, few or many, or leave the size out.

clone size: once
V gene: TRBV4-1
J gene: TRBJ2-5
D gene: NA
CDR3 DNA: TGCGCCAGCAGCCAAGATCCCGGAGCAAACCTAAAAGAGACCCAGTACTTC
CDR3 protein: CASSQDPGANLKETQYF

clone size: NA
V gene: TRBV5-1
J gene: TRBJ2-1
D gene: NA
CDR3 DNA: TGCGCCAGCAGGATTGGAACAGGGTGGTCCAATGAGCAGTTCTTC
CDR3 protein: CASRIGTGWSNEQFF

clone size: NA
V gene: TRBV7-8
J gene: TRBJ1-3
D gene: NA
CDR3 DNA: TGTGCCAGCAGCTTAGGGGCAGGGACTGGAAACACCATATATTTT
CDR3 protein: CASSLGAGTGNTIYF

clone size: NA
V gene: TRBV5-1
J gene: TRBJ2-1
D gene: NA
CDR3 DNA: TGCGCCAGCAGCTACCTTGCAGAACCAGTTCACAATGAGCAGTTCTTC
CDR3 protein: CASSYLAEPVHNEQFF

clone size: NA
V gene: TRBV30
J gene: TRBJ1-2
D gene: TRBD1
CDR3 DNA: TGTGCCTGGACCCATCGGGACAGCCGAATCTATAACTATGGCTACACCTTC
CDR3 protein: CAWTHRDSRIYNYGYTF

clone size: NA
V gene: TRBV6-5
J gene: TRBJ1-1
D gene: NA
CDR3 DNA: TGTGCCAGCAGTTACTCTCAGAAACACACTGAAGCTTTCTTT
CDR3 protein: CASSYSQKHTEAFF

clone size: NA
V gene: TRBV19
J gene: TRBJ1-2
D gene: NA
CDR3 DNA: TGTGCCAGTACCAACAGGCGAGGCTACACCTTC
CDR3 protein: CASTNRRGYTF

clone size: NA
V gene: TRBV27
J gene: TRBJ2-1
D gene: TRBD1
CDR3 DNA: TGTGCCAGCAGTAGACAGGGGGCTGGTTCCAATGAGCAGTTCTTC
CDR3 protein: CASSRQGAGSNEQFF

clone size: NA
V gene: TRBV4-3
J gene: TRBJ2-1
D gene: NA
CDR3 DNA: TGCGCCAGCAGCCAACTTATCCAGGATATCCGCGAGCAGTTCTTC
CDR3 protein: CASSQLIQDIREQFF

clone size: few
V gene: TRBV7-2
J gene: TRBJ2-1
D gene: TRBD2
CDR3 DNA: TGTGCCAGCAGCTTAACAGCGGGAGGGTACAATGAGCAGTTCTTC
CDR3 protein: CASSLTAGGYNEQFF

clone size: NA
V gene: TRBV5-1
J gene: TRBJ2-4
D gene: NA
CDR3 DNA: TGCGCCAGCAGCTTGGGGCCAGTCCAAGCCAAAAACATTCAGTACTTC
CDR3 protein: CASSLGPVQAKNIQYF

clone size: NA
V gene: TRBV9
J gene: TRBJ1-5
D gene: NA
CDR3 DNA: TGTGCCAGCAGCGAGGGGGGCAATCAGCCCCAGCATTTT
CDR3 protein: CASSEGGNQPQHF

clone size: few
V gene: TRBV7-8
J gene: TRBJ2-7
D gene: TRBD1
CDR3 DNA: TGTGCCAGCACCCCACTGGGACAGGGGTACCACGAGCAGTACTTC
CDR3 protein: CASTPLGQGYHEQYF

clone size: NA
V gene: TRBV6-5
J gene: TRBJ1-2
D gene: NA
CDR3 DNA: TGTGCCAGCAGTTTGTCAGGGGTCGGCGGCTACACCTTC
CDR3 protein: CASSLSGVGGYTF

clone size: NA
V gene: TRBV28
J gene: TRBJ2-5
D gene: NA
CDR3 DNA: TGTGCCAGCAGTAGCGGACAGTTAGGTGGAGAGACCCAGTACTTC
CDR3 protein: CASSSGQLGGETQYF

clone size: once
V gene: TRBV4-2
J gene: TRBJ2-1
D gene: TRBD2
CDR3 DNA: TGTGCCAGCAGCCAAATAGCGGGAGGGGACGAGCAGTTCTTC
CDR3 protein: CASSQIAGGDEQFF

clone size: NA
V gene: TRBV6-6
J gene: TRBJ1-2
D gene: TRBD1
CDR3 DNA: TGTGCCAGCCCCTCCCGGACAGGGAACGAGTATGGCTACACCTTC
CDR3 protein: CASPSRTGNEYGYTF

clone size: few
V gene: TRBV5-6
J gene: TRBJ2-2
D gene: NA
CDR3 DNA: TGTGCCAGCAGCCCTCTAGGGGGGGACACCGGGGAGCTGTTTTTT
CDR3 protein: CASSPLGGDTGELFF

clone size: NA
V gene: TRBV6-1
J gene: TRBJ2-1
D gene: NA
CDR3 DNA: TGTGCCAGCAGAGTCTCCCTAGTCAATGAGCAGTTCTTC
CDR3 protein: CASRVSLVNEQFF

clone size: NA
V gene: TRBV18
J gene: TRBJ1-2
D gene: NA
CDR3 DNA: TGTGCCAGCTCACCGGAGAGAGGGGGCTACACCTTC
CDR3 protein: CASSPERGGYTF

clone size: NA
V gene: TRBV21-1
J gene: TRBJ2-1
D gene: NA
CDR3 DNA: TGTGCCAGCAGCAACACGCGGGGGGACTCCTACAATGAGCAGTTCTTC
CDR3 protein: CASSNTRGDSYNEQFF

clone size: NA
V gene: TRBV28
J gene: TRBJ1-2
D gene: NA
CDR3 DNA: TGTGCCAGCGGGCCGGGGGGGTCCTACTATGGCTACACCTTC
CDR3 protein: CASGPGGSYYGYTF

clone size: NA
V gene: TRBV29-1
J gene: TRBJ1-1
D gene: NA
CDR3 DNA: TGCAGCGTTGAAGCCTTCGGGGACACTGAAGCTTTCTTT
CDR3 protein: CSVEAFGDTEAFF

clone size: NA
V gene: TRBV28
J gene: TRBJ2-5
D gene: NA
CDR3 DNA: TGTGCCAGCAGTGCCCTGGACACGGGGACTCAAGAGACCCAGTACTTC
CDR3 protein: CASSALDTGTQETQYF

clone size: NA
V gene: TRBV7-8
J gene: TRBJ1-2
D gene: NA
CDR3 DNA: TGTGCCAGCAGCTTTGGTCAGAACTATGGCTACACCTTC
CDR3 protein: CASSFGQNYGYTF

clone size: NA
V gene: TRBV18
J gene: TRBJ2-1
D gene: NA
CDR3 DNA: TGTGCCAGCTCACCACCGGGGCCTTTCGGGTCCTACAATGAGCAGTTCTTC
CDR3 protein: CASSPPGPFGSYNEQFF

clone size: NA
V gene: TRBV18
J gene: TRBJ1-1
D gene: TRBD1
CDR3 DNA: TGTGCCAGCTCACCAACAGGGGACCCGAACACTGAAGCTTTCTTT
CDR3 protein: CASSPTGDPNTEAFF

clone size: NA
V gene: TRBV7-2
J gene: TRBJ2-1
D gene: TRBD2
CDR3 DNA: TGTGCCAGCAGCGCGCCGACTAGCGGGAGATACAATGAGCAGTTCTTC
CDR3 protein: CASSAPTSGRYNEQFF

clone size: NA
V gene: TRBV28
J gene: TRBJ2-7
D gene: NA
CDR3 DNA: TGTGCCAGCAGTTTTCAGTGGAAGGGGGTTCACGAGCAGTACTTC
CDR3 protein: CASSFQWKGVHEQYF

clone size: NA
V gene: TRBV6-5
J gene: TRBJ2-7
D gene: NA
CDR3 DNA: TGTGCCAGCATTAGGGCAGGGACCTACGAGCAGTACTTC
CDR3 protein: CASIRAGTYEQYF

clone size: NA
V gene: TRBV9
J gene: TRBJ2-1
D gene: TRBD1
CDR3 DNA: TGTGCCAGCAGCGGGCAGGGGGATGAGCAGTTCTTC
CDR3 protein: CASSGQGDEQFF

clone size: NA
V gene: TRBV7-9
J gene: TRBJ2-1
D gene: NA
CDR3 DNA: TGTGCCAGCAGCCCTTTACTATCTCCCCGGGATGAGCAGTTCTTC
CDR3 protein: CASSPLLSPRDEQFF

clone size: NA
V gene: TRBV28
J gene: TRBJ2-7
D gene: NA
CDR3 DNA: TGTGCCAGCAGGGTTGAGGCAACCTACGAGCAGTACTTC
CDR3 protein: CASRVEATYEQYF

clone size: NA
V gene: TRBV25-1
J gene: TRBJ2-1
D gene: TRBD2
CDR3 DNA: TGTGCCAGCAGTGAAAAGGGACTAGCGGGAGTACCCTACAATGAGCAGTTCTTC
CDR3 protein: CASSEKGLAGVPYNEQFF

clone size: NA
V gene: TRBV7-2
J gene: TRBJ1-6
D gene: NA
CDR3 DNA: TGTGCCAGCAGCTTAACCAGGGATCGGGCCTATAATTCACCCCTCCACTTT
CDR3 protein: CASSLTRDRAYNSPLHF

clone size: few
V gene: TRBV19
J gene: TRBJ1-2
D gene: NA
CDR3 DNA: TGTGCCAGTAGTAAACAGCTTAACTATGGCTACACCTTC
CDR3 protein: CASSKQLNYGYTF

clone size: few
V gene: TRBV6-5
J gene: TRBJ2-1
D gene: TRBD2
CDR3 DNA: TGTGCCAGCAGTTACGGGGGGGGAGAGTTCTTC
CDR3 protein: CASSYGGGEFF

clone size: NA
V gene: TRBV7-2
J gene: TRBJ2-7
D gene: NA
CDR3 DNA: TGTGCCAGCAGCTTAGTGCGGGTAGGCGACGAGCAGTACTTC
CDR3 protein: CASSLVRVGDEQYF

clone size: NA
V gene: TRBV10-3
J gene: TRBJ1-1
D gene: TRBD1
CDR3 DNA: TGTGCCATCAGTGCATCAGGTAGGGGGCAGAACACTGAAGCTTTCTTT
CDR3 protein: CAISASGRGQNTEAFF

clone size: NA
V gene: TRBV4-2
J gene: TRBJ2-2
D gene: TRBD1
CDR3 DNA: TGTGCCAGCAGCCAAGACGTAACAGGGGGCACCGGGGAGCTGTTTTTT
CDR3 protein: CASSQDVTGGTGELFF

clone size: few
V gene: TRBV6-5
J gene: TRBJ2-7
D gene: TRBD2
CDR3 DNA: TGTGCCAGCGCTATGGGACTACGGTACGAGCAGTACTTC
CDR3 protein: CASAMGLRYEQYF

clone size: once
V gene: TRBV10-3
J gene: TRBJ2-1
D gene: NA
CDR3 DNA: TGTGCCACTACCTCCAATACCGGGGGCAATGAGCAGTTCTTC
CDR3 protein: CATTSNTGGNEQFF

clone size: NA
V gene: TRBV7-9
J gene: TRBJ2-5
D gene: NA
CDR3 DNA: TGTGCCAGCAGCTTTTCGGGGTTGACCCAGTACTTC
CDR3 protein: CASSFSGLTQYF

clone size: NA
V gene: TRBV19
J gene: TRBJ2-1
D gene: TRBD2
CDR3 DNA: TGTGCCAGTAGTACTACTAGCGGATCCTACAATGAGCAGTTCTTC
CDR3 protein: CASSTTSGSYNEQFF

clone size: NA
V gene: TRBV28
J gene: TRBJ1-2
D gene: NA
CDR3 DNA: TGTGCCAGCAGCAAGAGCTATGGCTACACCTTC
CDR3 protein: CASSKSYGYTF

clone size: NA
V gene: TRBV9
J gene: TRBJ2-2
D gene: NA
CDR3 DNA: TGTGCCAGCAGCGCGTCGAGCGCCGGGGAGCTGTTTTTT
CDR3 protein: CASSASSAGELFF

clone size: NA
V gene: TRBV18
J gene: TRBJ2-7
D gene: TRBD1
CDR3 DNA: TGTGCCAGCTCACAGACAGGGGGGGTCTCCGAGCAGTACTTC
CDR3 protein: CASSQTGGVSEQYF

clone size: once
V gene: TRBV6-1
J gene: TRBJ1-2
D gene: TRBD1
CDR3 DNA: TGTGCCAGCAGTGAAAAAGCAGGGGGCGGCTATGGCTACACCTTC
CDR3 protein: CASSEKAGGGYGYTF

clone size: NA
V gene: TRBV7-2
J gene: TRBJ2-1
D gene: TRBD1
CDR3 DNA: TGTGCCAGCAACCACAGGGGGCTAGGCAATGAGCAGTTCTTC
CDR3 protein: CASNHRGLGNEQFF

clone size: once
V gene: TRBV28
J gene: TRBJ1-5
D gene: NA
CDR3 DNA: TGTGCCAGCAGTTTATTGTCTTCCAGGAATCAGCCCCAGCATTTT
CDR3 protein: CASSLLSSRNQPQHF

clone size: NA
V gene: TRBV5-1
J gene: TRBJ2-3
D gene: TRBD2
CDR3 DNA: TGCGCCAGCAGCTTTGGAGGACTAGCGTCAGATACGCAGTATTTT
CDR3 protein: CASSFGGLASDTQYF

clone size: NA
V gene: TRBV5-1
J gene: TRBJ2-7
D gene: TRBD2
CDR3 DNA: TGCGCCAGCAGCCCCCGCCTGACCACCGGGACTAACGAGCAGTACTTC
CDR3 protein: CASSPRLTTGTNEQYF

clone size: NA
V gene: TRBV5-8
J gene: TRBJ2-6
D gene: NA
CDR3 DNA: TGTGCCAGCACCCCATCTGGGGCCAACGTCCTGACTTTC
CDR3 protein: CASTPSGANVLTF